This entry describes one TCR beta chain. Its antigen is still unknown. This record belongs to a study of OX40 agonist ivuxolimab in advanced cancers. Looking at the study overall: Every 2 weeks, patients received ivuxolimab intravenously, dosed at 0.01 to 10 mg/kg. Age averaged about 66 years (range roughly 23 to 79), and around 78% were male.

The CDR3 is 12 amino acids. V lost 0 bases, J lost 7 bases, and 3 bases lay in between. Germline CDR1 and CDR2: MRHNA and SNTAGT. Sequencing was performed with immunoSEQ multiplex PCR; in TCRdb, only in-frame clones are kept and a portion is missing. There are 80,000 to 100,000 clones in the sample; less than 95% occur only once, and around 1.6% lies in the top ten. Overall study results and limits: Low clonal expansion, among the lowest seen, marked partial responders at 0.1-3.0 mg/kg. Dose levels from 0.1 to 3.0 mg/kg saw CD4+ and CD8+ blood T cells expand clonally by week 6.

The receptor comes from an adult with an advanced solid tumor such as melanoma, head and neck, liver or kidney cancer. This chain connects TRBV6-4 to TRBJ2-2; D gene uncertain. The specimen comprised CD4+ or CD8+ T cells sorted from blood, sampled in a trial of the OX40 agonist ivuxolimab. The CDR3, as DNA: TGTGCCAGCAGTGACTCAATCGGGGAGCTGTTTTTT. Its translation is CASSDSIGELFF.